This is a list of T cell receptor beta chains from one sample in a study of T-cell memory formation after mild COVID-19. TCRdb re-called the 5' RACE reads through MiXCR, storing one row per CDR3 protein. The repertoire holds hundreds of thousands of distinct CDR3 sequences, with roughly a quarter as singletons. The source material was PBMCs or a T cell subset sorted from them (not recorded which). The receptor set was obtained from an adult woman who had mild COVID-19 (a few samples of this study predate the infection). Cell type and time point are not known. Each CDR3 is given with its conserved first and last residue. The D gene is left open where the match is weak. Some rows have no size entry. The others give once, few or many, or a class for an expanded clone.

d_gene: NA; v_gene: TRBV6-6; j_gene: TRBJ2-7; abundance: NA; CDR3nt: TGTGCCAGCAGCATACCCGGTGGCAGCTCCTACGAGCAGTACTTC; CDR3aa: CASSIPGGSSYEQYF
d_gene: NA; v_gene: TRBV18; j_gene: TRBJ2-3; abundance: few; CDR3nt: TGTGCCAGCTCACCACCGAACCCACGTGGAGATACGCAGTATTTT; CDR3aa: CASSPPNPRGDTQYF
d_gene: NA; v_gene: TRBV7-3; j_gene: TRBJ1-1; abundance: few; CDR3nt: TGTGCCAGCAGCCGAAGTGGGGGGCTTGTGAACACTGAAGCTTTCTTT; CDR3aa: CASSRSGGLVNTEAFF
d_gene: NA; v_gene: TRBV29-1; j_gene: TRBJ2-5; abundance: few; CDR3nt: TGCAGCGTTTCCGGACAAGTACAAGAGACCCAGTACTTC; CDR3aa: CSVSGQVQETQYF
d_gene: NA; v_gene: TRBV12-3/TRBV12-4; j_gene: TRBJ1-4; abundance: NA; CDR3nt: TGTGCCAGCAGTCCGCGGACCGCACGCAATGAAAAACTGTTTTTT; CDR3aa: CASSPRTARNEKLFF
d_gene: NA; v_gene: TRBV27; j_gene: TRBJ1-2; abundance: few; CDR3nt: TGTGCCAGCAGCCCTACACCGGACTCGAACTATGGCTACACCTTC; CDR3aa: CASSPTPDSNYGYTF
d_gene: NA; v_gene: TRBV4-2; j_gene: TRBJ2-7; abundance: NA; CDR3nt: TGTGCCAGCAGCCAAGGTACTAGCCCCATCGAGCAGTACTTC; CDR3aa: CASSQGTSPIEQYF
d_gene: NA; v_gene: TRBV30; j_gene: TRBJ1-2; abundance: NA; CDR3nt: TGTGCCCGGGGAGAGACTAACTATGGCTACACCTTC; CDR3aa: CARGETNYGYTF
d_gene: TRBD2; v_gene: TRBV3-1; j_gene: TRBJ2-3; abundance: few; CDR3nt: TGTGCCAGCAGCCAAAGACTAGCGGGGAGCACAGATACGCAGTATTTT; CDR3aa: CASSQRLAGSTDTQYF
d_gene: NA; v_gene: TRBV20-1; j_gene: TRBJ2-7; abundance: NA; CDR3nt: TGCAGTGCTAGCTTTTTGGAGGGCCTAGCGTCGTACGAGCAGTACTTC; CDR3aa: CSASFLEGLASYEQYF
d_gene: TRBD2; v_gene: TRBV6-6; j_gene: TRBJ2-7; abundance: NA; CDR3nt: TGTGCCAGCTCGCAGGCTAGCGGGACGCCCTACGAGCAGTACTTC; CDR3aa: CASSQASGTPYEQYF
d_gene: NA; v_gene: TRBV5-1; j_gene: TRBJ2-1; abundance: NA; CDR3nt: TGCGCCAGCAGCCTTACGGGGCAAAGGGAGCAGTTCTTC; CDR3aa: CASSLTGQREQFF
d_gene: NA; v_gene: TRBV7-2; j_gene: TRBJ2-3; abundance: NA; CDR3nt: TGTGCGGGCAGCTTAGCCCCGGGACAAGACACAGATACGCAGTATTTT; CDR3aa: CAGSLAPGQDTDTQYF
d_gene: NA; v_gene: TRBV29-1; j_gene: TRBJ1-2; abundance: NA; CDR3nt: TGCAGCGTCCTTTCATGGGCCATAACGGGAGACTATGGCTACACCTTC; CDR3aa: CSVLSWAITGDYGYTF
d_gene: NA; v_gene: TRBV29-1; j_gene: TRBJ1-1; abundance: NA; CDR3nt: TGCAGCGTGAGCGGACCCCTAGGGGGGAACTCTGAAGCTTTCTTT; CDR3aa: CSVSGPLGGNSEAFF
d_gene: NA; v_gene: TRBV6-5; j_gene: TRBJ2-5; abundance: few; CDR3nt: TGTGCCAGCACCTCCTACGGGACCCAGTACTTC; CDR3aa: CASTSYGTQYF
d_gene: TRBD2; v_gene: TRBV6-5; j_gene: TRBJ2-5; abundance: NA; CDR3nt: TGTGCCAGCAGTTACTCGGCTCCGGGAGGCCAAGAGACCCAGTACTTC; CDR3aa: CASSYSAPGGQETQYF
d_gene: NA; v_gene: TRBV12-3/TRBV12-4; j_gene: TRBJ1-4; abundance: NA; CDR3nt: TGTGCCAGCAAACAGGGTCATGAAAAACTGTTTTTT; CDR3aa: CASKQGHEKLFF
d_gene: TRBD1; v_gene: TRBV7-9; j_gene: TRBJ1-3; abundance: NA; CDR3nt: TGTGCCAGCAGCTTAGCGAGGACAGGGGCGGAAAACACCATATATTTT; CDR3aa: CASSLARTGAENTIYF
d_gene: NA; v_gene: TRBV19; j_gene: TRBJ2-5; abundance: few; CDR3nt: TGTGCCAGTAGTATAGGATCGAGACTACGGGAGACCCAGTACTTC; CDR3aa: CASSIGSRLRETQYF
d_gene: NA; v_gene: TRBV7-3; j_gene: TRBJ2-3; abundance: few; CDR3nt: TGTGCCAGCAGCTTGTACGGGACCCCCACAGATACGCAGTATTTT; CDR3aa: CASSLYGTPTDTQYF
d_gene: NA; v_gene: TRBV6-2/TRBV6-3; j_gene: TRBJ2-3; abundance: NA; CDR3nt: TGTGCCAGCAGACCCCTACCGACACTTTGGATCACAGATACGCAGTATTTT; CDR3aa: CASRPLPTLWITDTQYF
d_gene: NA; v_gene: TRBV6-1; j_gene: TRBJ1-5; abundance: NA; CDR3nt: TGTGCCAGCCGCGCGCCGGGTTGGGATCAGCCCCAGCATTTT; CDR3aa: CASRAPGWDQPQHF
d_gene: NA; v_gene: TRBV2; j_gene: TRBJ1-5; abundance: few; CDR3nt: TGTGCCAGCAGTGATCGGGGGGGTACAGGGCCCCAGCATTTT; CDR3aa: CASSDRGGTGPQHF
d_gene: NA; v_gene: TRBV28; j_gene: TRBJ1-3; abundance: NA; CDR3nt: TGTGCCAGCAGACCACAGGGTGCTGCTTTCTCTGGAAACACCATATATTTT; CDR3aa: CASRPQGAAFSGNTIYF
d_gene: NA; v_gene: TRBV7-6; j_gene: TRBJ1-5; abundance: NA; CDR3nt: TGTGCCAGCAGCTCAGACATTTCAAGGCAGCCCCAGCATTTT; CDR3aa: CASSSDISRQPQHF
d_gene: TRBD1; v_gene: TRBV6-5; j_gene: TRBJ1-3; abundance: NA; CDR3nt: TGTGCCAGCAGTTACCGCGACAGGGGACCTGGAAACACCATATATTTT; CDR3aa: CASSYRDRGPGNTIYF